The 23 T cell receptor beta chains in this list originate from one sample, sequenced in a study of T cells in localized non-small cell lung cancer (dated by TCRdb to about 2020). Libraries were built with the immunoSEQ multiplex PCR assay. TCRdb holds this immuneACCESS table with in-frame rearrangements only. Some clones are missing; in checked studies, unresolved V genes explain under half, and the rest has no known cause. The sample yields around 91,000 clones; roughly 90% were counted once. The ten biggest clones cover 15% of the sample. This specimen was peripheral blood, taken before any cancer treatment. These receptors originate from a man aged 40-75 years with stage I squamous cell lung carcinoma.

This clone showed up just a few times. The chain links TRBV27 to TRBJ2-6; D possibly matches TRBD1 or TRBD2 (5 bases each). Germline assignment: CDR1 MNHEY and CDR2 SMNVEV (reference sequence). The CDR3 runs to 18 residues. The V and J ends lost 8 bases and 2 bases respectively, with 22 bases between them. CDR3 sequence reads: CASLDDRDRSPGANVLTF. The CDR3 DNA is TGTGCCAGCCTAGACGACCGGGACCGTTCGCCTGGGGCCAACGTCCTGACTTTC.

The chain joins TRBV18 to TRBJ1-1; D unclear. The CDR3 has 14 residues. In germline, CDR1 is KGHSH, CDR2 LQKENI. Between the trimmed V and J ends, which lost 6 bases and 5 bases, there was a span of 16 bases. DNA for the CDR3: TGTGCCAGCTCGCCTGACTCAAGAGGGACTGAAGCTTTCTTT. Protein sequence: CASSPDSRGTEAFF.

This chain connects TRBV5-1 to TRBJ2-5; TRBD1 aligns across 9 bases. J gave up 4 bases and V 0 bases, and 7 bases lay outside the gene matches. The CDR3 loop spans 16 amino acids. Germline V lookup: CDR1 SGHRS, CDR2 YFSETQ. The CDR3 here is CASSLGGQGSGETQYF. The DNA for the CDR3 is TGCGCCAGCAGCTTGGGGGGACAGGGATCGGGAGAGACCCAGTACTTC.

This clone was seen only once. V usage is TRBV27 and J usage is TRBJ2-1, with 12 bases fitting TRBD2. Trimming took 5 bases from V and 14 from J; bases not matched to a gene: 4. The germline V gene has CDR1 MNHEY and CDR2 SMNVEV (reference sequence). This CDR3 spans 12 amino acids. As DNA, the CDR3 is TGTGCCAGCAGTCCTTCTAGCGGGGGGGAGTTCTTC. Translation gives CASSPSSGGEFF.

The chain couples TRBV7-2 to TRBJ2-7; unclear D gene. The CDR3 has 12 amino acids. V lost 6 bases and J 0 bases, leaving 6 bases between the germline ends. CDR1 is SGHTA, CDR2 FQGNSA, per germline. As DNA, the CDR3 is TGTGCCAGCAGTCCCCCCTCCTACGAGCAGTACTTC. Translating it yields CASSPPSYEQYF.

The gene calls are TRBV4-2 and TRBJ1-1; 7 bases are a match to TRBD1. V lost 1 base to trimming and J lost 4 bases; unmatched junction nucleotides: 6. Germline V gene sequence: CDR1 LGHNA, CDR2 YNFKEQ. The CDR3 totals 15 residues. In nucleotides, the CDR3 is TGTGCCAGCAGCCAAGGGACATCAGGGGGCACTGAAGCTTTCTTT. Translated, it gives CASSQGTSGGTEAFF.

The gene calls are TRBV9 and TRBJ1-5; perhaps TRBD1 as D (6 bases). Germline assignment: CDR1 SGDLS and CDR2 YYNGEE. Trimming shortened V by 0 bases and J by 6 bases, and 13 bases separated the two germline ends. This CDR3 has 15 amino acids. DNA of the CDR3: TGTGCCAGCAGCGTAGGTAGCACAGGGATTCAGCCCCAGCATTTT. Amino acid sequence: CASSVGSTGIQPQHF.

The CDR3: CASSLGGTGDYEQYF. In nucleotides, the CDR3 is TGCGCCAGCAGCTTGGGGGGGACAGGTGACTACGAGCAGTACTTC. The genes are TRBV5-1 and TRBJ2-7, with 8 positions matching TRBD1. Germline trimming cut 0 bases from V and 3 bases from J; bases unmatched to any gene: 5. The CDR3 is made up of 15 amino acids. Germline CDR1 is SGHRS and CDR2 is YFSETQ.

CDR3 sequence: CASSYSANEQFF. CDR3 sequence (DNA): TGTGCCAGCAGTTACTCGGCAAATGAGCAGTTCTTC. The rearrangement joins TRBV6-6 to TRBJ2-1; D is uncertain. Trimming took 0 bases from V and 7 from J, leaving 4 bases between them. CDR1 is MNHNY and CDR2 is SVGAGI in the germline V gene (reference sequence). The CDR3 has 12 residues.

This chain uses TRBV6-1 with TRBJ1-1, with D possibly matching TRBD1 (5 bases). CDR3 length: 16 amino acids. CDR1 is MNHNS, CDR2 SASEGT, per germline. V was clipped by 0 bases and J by 7 bases, with 18 bases between them. The CDR3 sequence is CASSEASRRRGGEAFF. CDR3 coding DNA: TGTGCCAGCAGTGAAGCGTCGAGGAGGAGGGGTGGTGAAGCTTTCTTT.

V and J are TRBV7-9 and TRBJ1-1; D perhaps matches TRBD1 (5 bases). Trimming took 3 bases from V and 7 from J, leaving 18 bases between them. Germline CDR1 reads SEHNR; CDR2 reads FQNEAQ (reference sequence). This CDR3 is built from 15 residues. The CDR3 sequence: CASSLWGGRGIEAFF. The CDR3 DNA reads as TGTGCCAGCAGCTTGTGGGGCGGCCGGGGGATTGAAGCTTTCTTT. Full variable domain (remainder filled in from reference TRBV7-9 and TRBJ1-1): DTGVSQNPRHKITKRGQNVTFRCDPISEHNRLYWYRQTLGQGPEFLTYFQNEAQLEKSRLLSDRFSAERPKGSFSTLEIQRTEQGDSAMYLCASSLWGGRGIEAFFGQGTRLTVV.

This clone was seen only a few times. The chain carries TRBV9 and TRBJ1-5, with D possibly being TRBD1 (6 bases). The CDR3 extends over 15 amino acids. Germline-derived CDR1 and CDR2 are SGDLS and YYNGEE. V dropped 4 bases and J dropped 7 bases, with 18 bases sitting between them. The CDR3 region has the DNA TGTGCCAGCAGCCAGTCTGGGGGCGCCACCCAGCCCCAGCATTTT. Its protein product is CASSQSGGATQPQHF.

About this clone itself: Other DNA sequences in the sample encode the same CDR3. The chain uses TRBV19 and TRBJ2-4; possible D gene TRBD2, 6 bases. The ends were cut back, 4 bases at V and 3 bases at J, with 10 bases in the middle. The germline gives CDR1 LNHDA, CDR2 SQIVND (reference sequence). The CDR3 extends over 14 amino acids. The CDR3 sequence is CASSNPGDKNIQYF. The CDR3 nucleotides are TGTGCCAGTAGTAACCCGGGGGACAAAAACATTCAGTACTTC.

The chain has TRBV18 and TRBJ1-3; D call uncertain. The germline V gene has CDR1 KGHSH and CDR2 LQKENI. The CDR3 contains 16 residues. The V end lost 0 bases, the J end lost 0 bases, and 9 bases lay between the germline ends. CDR3 amino acids: CASSPPFFGSGNTIYF. The DNA for the CDR3 is TGTGCCAGCTCACCACCCTTTTTTGGCTCTGGAAACACCATATATTTT.

V gene TRBV9 combines with J gene TRBJ1-6; maybe TRBD1 (5 bases). Germline assignment: CDR1 SGDLS and CDR2 YYNGEE. The V end lost 1 base, the J end lost 5 bases, and 10 bases lay between the germline ends. The CDR3 is 15 residues long. The CDR3 here is CASSVMGENNSPLHF. The CDR3 nucleotides read TGTGCCAGCAGCGTAATGGGGGAGAATAATTCACCCCTCCACTTT.

V usage is TRBV7-5 and J usage is TRBJ2-1. TRBV7-5 is labeled a pseudogene. This CDR3 has 13 amino acids. CDR3 bases: TGTGTCAGAAGCCCCCAGGGACGGGATGAGCAGTTCTTC. This sequence encodes CVRSPQGRDEQFF.

This chain uses TRBV4-2 with TRBJ1-1; D is uncertain. Germline-derived CDR1 and CDR2 are LGHNA and YNFKEQ. Trimming cost V 0 bases and J 11 bases, with 16 bases left between them. This CDR3 contains 14 residues. The CDR3 region has the DNA TGTGCCAGCAGCCAAGACGGAGACGCGGTGATGGCTTTCTTT. It is translated as CASSQDGDAVMAFF.

The gene calls are TRBV7-9 and TRBJ1-4, with no clear D. The CDR3 totals 14 residues. Trimming took off 1 base at V and 0 bases at J, with 3 bases between the two ends. Per germline, CDR1 SEHNR and CDR2 FQNEAQ (reference sequence). The CDR3 sequence: CASSLGATNEKLFF. The CDR3 DNA reads TGTGCCAGCAGCTTAGGTGCAACTAATGAAAAACTGTTTTTT.

V and J are TRBV4-1 and TRBJ2-7, with D possibly called TRBD1 or TRBD2 (5 bases each). Trimming pared 4 bases from V and 2 bases from J, leaving 12 bases between. CDR1 and CDR2 (germline): MGHRA, YSYEKL. The CDR3 consists of 14 residues. CDR3 DNA sequence: TGCGCCAGCAGCCTCGGACACGGGACCTACGAGCAGTACTTC. Encoded protein: CASSLGHGTYEQYF.

This chain connects TRBV30 to TRBJ1-5, with 7 bases fitting TRBD1. Germline V lookup: CDR1 GTSNPN, CDR2 SVGIG (reference sequence). This CDR3 comprises 15 residues. With V trimmed by 4 bases and J by 1 base, 7 bases remained unmatched. The CDR3 protein is CAWTPRGTSNQPQHF. The CDR3 nucleotides are TGTGCCTGGACCCCCAGGGGGACGAGCAATCAGCCCCAGCATTTT.

Concerning this clone itself: The junction and the germline gene differ at one end; a read error may be behind it. The chain couples TRBV2 to TRBJ1-2; 9 bases agree with TRBD1. This CDR3 spans 12 amino acids. Looked up from germline, CDR1 is SNHLY and CDR2 is FYNNEI. This CDR3 reads CASSASTGGFNF. Here the CDR3 DNA reads TGTGCCAGCAGTGCATCGACAGGGGGGTTTAACTTC.

The V call is TRBV28, the J call TRBJ1-4; TRBD1 might be the D (5 bases). The CDR3 has 15 residues. Germline-derived CDR1 and CDR2 are MDHEN and SYDVKM. V was trimmed by 6 bases and J by 6 bases, leaving 17 bases between them. The CDR3 nucleotides read TGTGCCAGCAGGTCCGGGACCATCCTTCATGAAAAACTGTTTTTT. Residues: CASRSGTILHEKLFF.

V is TRBV11-2 and J is TRBJ2-3; TRBD1 agrees at 7 bases. The CDR3 has 15 residues. Germline CDR1 and CDR2: SGHAT and FQNNGV. Germline trimming cut 5 bases from V and 2 bases from J; bases unmatched to any gene: 7. CDR3 region: CASSTRTGFTDTQYF. As DNA, the CDR3 is TGTGCCAGCAGCACTCGGACAGGATTCACAGATACGCAGTATTTT.